The clone carrying this TCR beta chain has only one observation. Its antigen is currently unknown. Per germline, CDR1 MGHRA and CDR2 YSYEKL. The CDR3 is 15 amino acids. V gave up 4 bases and J gave up 3 bases; unmatched junction bases: 1. The sample is drawn from a study of cytomegalovirus exposure and HLA in healthy donors. Study-level findings and limits: Immune exposure was documented only through CMV serostatus. A later analysis, which compared TCR beta chains of equal frequency, found the HLA-associated ones more clonally expanded. In a later analysis, CMV-associated beta chains were mostly HLA-associated, it appeared. Most observed TCR sequences were rare, whereas some public TCRs were detected in many donors.

The PCR made use of 60 Vbeta and 13 Jbeta primers. Sequencing used immunoSEQ multiplex PCR; TCRdb keeps in-frame clones, though not all of them. The table has approximately 22,000 clones, around 73% seen once. The chain links TRBV4-1 to TRBJ2-3; TRBD2 matches 13 bases. This sequence originates from a man between 60 and 75 years old in good health and CMV-seronegative. The sequenced material came from PBMCs. CDR3 protein: CASSPTSGGTDTQYF. CDR3 nucleotide sequence: TGCGCCAGCAGCCCGACTAGCGGGGGGACAGATACGCAGTATTTT.